This is a list of T cell receptor beta chains from one sample in a study of early T cells in non-severe SARS-CoV-2 infection. TCRdb re-called the 5' RACE reads with MiXCR, one entry per CDR3 protein. The table includes approximately 42,000 distinct CDR3 sequences, around 6.9% detected once. The sample taken for sequencing was whole blood. These receptors were collected from an adult who was a healthcare worker with PCR-confirmed SARS-CoV-2 infection or an uninfected control (not recorded which). Both conserved end residues are part of each CDR3. The D gene is left open where the match is weak. Expanded clones are given a class, and other clones once, few, many or no size at all.

J,V,size,D,CDR3,DNA
TRBJ1-1,TRBV14,.,.,CASSQVGGLVITEAFF,TGTGCCAGCAGCCAAGTAGGGGGGCTGGTGATAACTGAAGCTTTCTTT
TRBJ1-1,TRBV4-1,many,TRBD1,CASSQDRTGRTGGEMNTEAFF,TGCGCCAGCAGCCAAGATCGAACGGGACGGACAGGGGGAGAAATGAACACTGAAGCTTTCTTT
TRBJ1-5,TRBV19,many,.,CASSAIQGRVNQPQHF,TGTGCCAGTAGCGCGATCCAGGGGAGGGTCAATCAGCCCCAGCATTTT
TRBJ1-2,TRBV5-4,many,TRBD1,CASSVDRGLGGYTF,TGTGCCAGCAGCGTCGACAGGGGGCTTGGTGGCTACACCTTC
TRBJ1-2,TRBV7-9,once,.,CASSSGSKYGYTF,TGTGCCAGCAGTTCAGGGAGCAAATATGGCTACACCTTC
TRBJ2-7,TRBV10-3,few,TRBD2,CAIRSGLAGPSYEQYF,TGTGCCATCAGATCGGGACTAGCGGGGCCCAGTTACGAGCAGTACTTC
TRBJ1-1,TRBV12-3/TRBV12-4,many,.,CASSPGTEAFF,TGTGCCAGCAGTCCTGGAACAGAAGCTTTCTTT
TRBJ1-6,TRBV5-1,.,TRBD1,CASTGGGSPLHF,TGCGCCAGTACAGGGGGCGGATCACCCCTCCACTTT
TRBJ2-2,TRBV11-3,many,TRBD1,CASRSGTGVTGELFF,TGTGCCAGCAGATCCGGGACAGGGGTCACCGGGGAGCTGTTTTTT
TRBJ2-5,TRBV7-6,many,.,CASSSARLGRETQYF,TGTGCCAGCAGCTCTGCTCGACTAGGGCGGGAGACCCAGTACTTC
TRBJ1-1,TRBV7-2,many,.,CASSLRTNTEAFF,TGTGCCAGCAGCTTAAGGACTAACACTGAAGCTTTCTTT
TRBJ1-1,TRBV28,.,.,CASNRGITEAFF,TGTGCCAGCAACCGGGGAATCACTGAAGCTTTCTTT
TRBJ1-1,TRBV7-9,many,TRBD1,CASSPRQGQATEAFF,TGTGCCAGCAGCCCCAGACAGGGGCAAGCGACTGAAGCTTTCTTT
TRBJ2-1,TRBV11-2,many,.,CASSLDLANEQFF,TGTGCCAGCAGCTTAGATCTGGCTAATGAGCAGTTCTTC
TRBJ2-7,TRBV5-1,few,.,CASSLKESYEQYF,TGCGCCAGCAGCTTAAAAGAGTCCTACGAGCAGTACTTC
TRBJ1-2,TRBV7-2,.,TRBD1,CASSPGRTGIGYTF,TGTGCCAGCAGCCCAGGGAGGACAGGGATTGGCTACACCTTC
TRBJ2-5,TRBV12-5,many,TRBD1,CASGAPGQGGETQYF,TGTGCTAGTGGGGCTCCGGGACAGGGAGGAGAGACCCAGTACTTC
TRBJ1-2,TRBV20-1,many,TRBD1,CSARYRGDYGYTF,TGCAGTGCCAGATACAGGGGCGACTATGGCTACACCTTC
TRBJ1-1,TRBV14,many,.,CASSSRGYTEAFF,TGTGCCAGCAGCTCCCGTGGGTACACTGAAGCTTTCTTT
TRBJ2-1,TRBV13,few,.,CASSLRAPHNEQFF,TGTGCCAGCAGCCTTCGGGCCCCCCACAATGAGCAGTTCTTC
TRBJ1-1,TRBV4-3,few,.,CASSQVLGENTEAFF,TGCGCCAGCAGCCAAGTTCTTGGGGAGAACACTGAAGCTTTCTTT
TRBJ2-7,TRBV7-2,many,TRBD1,CASSSTGGLLDQYF,TGTGCCAGCAGCTCGACAGGGGGACTACTAGATCAGTACTTC
TRBJ1-3,TRBV6-5,few,.,CASSYGGLSGSGNTIYF,TGTGCCAGCAGTTACGGAGGCCTCTCGGGCTCTGGAAACACCATATATTTT
TRBJ2-1,TRBV11-3,.,TRBD1,CASEGTGNNEQFF,TGTGCCAGCGAAGGGACAGGCAACAATGAGCAGTTCTTC
TRBJ1-2,TRBV29-1,few,.,CSVRPTEAYGYTF,TGCAGCGTCCGACCCACAGAAGCCTATGGCTACACCTTC
TRBJ2-5,TRBV11-1,many,.,CASSGASQYF,TGTGCCAGCAGCGGTGCTTCCCAGTACTTC
TRBJ1-4,TRBV21-1,many,.,CAAEGNRATSSEKLFF,TGTGCCGCGGAGGGAAACAGGGCCACATCTAGTGAAAAACTGTTTTTT
TRBJ1-1,TRBV20-1,few,.,CSARLLGQNTEAFF,TGCAGTGCTAGACTTCTAGGACAGAACACTGAAGCTTTCTTT
TRBJ1-1,TRBV7-9,few,TRBD1,CASSFSSGGEAFF,TGTGCCAGCAGCTTCTCTTCAGGGGGGGAAGCTTTCTTT
TRBJ2-3,TRBV7-3,few,TRBD2,CASSLTARTSGAADTQYF,TGTGCCAGCAGCTTAACCGCCCGGACTAGCGGGGCCGCAGATACGCAGTATTTT
TRBJ2-7,TRBV7-9,many,TRBD1,CASSSTGTGVYEQYF,TGTGCCAGCAGCTCCACCGGGACAGGAGTTTACGAGCAGTACTTC
TRBJ2-1,TRBV6-2/TRBV6-3,.,TRBD1,CASSYDRGYNEQFF,TGTGCCAGCAGTTACGACAGGGGGTACAATGAGCAGTTCTTC
TRBJ1-2,TRBV24-1,many,.,CATSEPGPKPNYGYTF,TGTGCCACCAGTGAGCCCGGACCGAAACCTAACTATGGCTACACCTTC
TRBJ2-7,TRBV5-1,.,.,CASSLDPAGREQYF,TGCGCCAGCAGCTTGGATCCAGCCGGTCGCGAGCAGTACTTC
TRBJ1-3,TRBV10-3,many,.,CAIMEGVSGNTIYF,TGTGCCATCATGGAGGGGGTCTCTGGAAACACCATATATTTT
TRBJ1-2,TRBV20-1,few,.,CSASQPGARGYTF,TGCAGTGCTAGCCAGCCGGGGGCTCGGGGCTACACCTTC
TRBJ2-7,TRBV4-1,few,.,CASSQESEQYF,TGCGCCAGCAGCCAAGAGAGCGAGCAGTACTTC
TRBJ1-4,TRBV6-1,.,.,CASRAWSATNEKLFF,TGTGCCAGCCGTGCCTGGAGTGCAACTAATGAAAAACTGTTTTTT
TRBJ1-5,TRBV19,few,.,CASSIRLYSNQPQHF,TGTGCCAGTAGTATAAGGCTTTATAGCAATCAGCCCCAGCATTTT
TRBJ2-3,TRBV2,.,.,CASSPDRASTDTQYF,TGTGCCAGCAGCCCTGACCGCGCTAGCACAGATACGCAGTATTTT
TRBJ2-6,TRBV27,.,.,CATDGRTGANVLTF,TGTGCCACTGATGGAAGGACTGGGGCCAACGTCCTGACTTTC
TRBJ2-7,TRBV20-1,many,TRBD2,CSAQGLAGGRLGNEQYF,TGCAGTGCCCAGGGACTAGCGGGGGGACGTCTGGGTAACGAGCAGTACTTC
TRBJ2-3,TRBV12-3/TRBV12-4,many,.,CASSLIPDTQYF,TGTGCCAGCAGTTTAATCCCAGATACGCAGTATTTT
TRBJ2-2,TRBV18,many,.,CASSPRSTGELFF,TGTGCCAGCTCACCACGAAGCACCGGGGAGCTGTTTTTT
TRBJ1-1,TRBV12-3/TRBV12-4,.,.,CASTTPGQYTEAFF,TGTGCCAGCACCACCCCCGGCCAATACACTGAAGCTTTCTTT
TRBJ2-1,TRBV5-1,.,.,CASSQEKPNEQFF,TGCGCCAGCAGTCAAGAAAAACCCAATGAGCAGTTCTTC
TRBJ2-1,TRBV5-6,.,TRBD1,CASSSDRGETYNEQFF,TGTGCCAGCAGCTCAGACAGGGGTGAGACGTACAATGAGCAGTTCTTC
TRBJ2-7,TRBV13,many,TRBD2,CASSPGLGREQYF,TGTGCCAGCAGCCCCGGACTCGGGAGGGAGCAGTACTTC
TRBJ1-2,TRBV18,few,.,CASSLSYGYTF,TGTGCCAGCTCACTTAGCTATGGCTACACCTTC
TRBJ1-6,TRBV24-1,many,TRBD1,CATSDPGQDRNSPLHF,TGTGCCACCAGTGACCCGGGACAGGATCGTAATTCACCCCTCCACTTT